This entry lists 12 T cell receptor beta chains sequenced from one sample in a study of identifying expanded T cells in peripheral blood. The protocol was immunoSEQ multiplex PCR, while the TCRdb copy is restricted to in-frame clones and leaves out a portion. The sample yields 70,000 to 95,000 clones, 88% seen once. Material: blood. These TCRs come from a person aged 18 to 70 in good health.

The V and J genes are TRBV29-1 and TRBJ1-1, with 9 bases fitting TRBD1. The trim removed 7 bases at V and 3 bases at J, leaving 9 bases unmatched. The germline gives CDR1 SQVTM, CDR2 ANQGSEA. The CDR3 runs 14 residues. The chain's CDR3 is CSGRRGQGDTEAFF. CDR3 bases: TGCAGCGGCCGGCGGGGACAGGGAGACACTGAAGCTTTCTTT.

The chain combines TRBV18 with TRBJ1-6; D gene unclear. Trimming removed 3 bases from V and 8 bases from J, with 8 bases in between. The CDR3 is 13 amino acids. Germline V CDR1 and CDR2: KGHSH, LQKENI. In nucleotides, the CDR3 is TGTGCCAGCTCACCTCAAGGTGATTCACCCCTCCACTTT. Its translation is CASSPQGDSPLHF.

The chain recombines TRBV4-2 with TRBJ2-7, with D possibly being TRBD1 (5 bases). The V end lost 0 bases, the J end lost 0 bases, and 12 bases lay between the germline ends. Germline V gene sequence: CDR1 LGHNA, CDR2 YNFKEQ. The CDR3 has 16 amino acids. As DNA, the CDR3 is TGTGCCAGCAGCCAAGAGTGGCAGGGTCTCTCCTACGAGCAGTACTTC. It yields the protein CASSQEWQGLSYEQYF.

The V gene is TRBV10-1, the J gene TRBJ2-2, with a weak D call TRBD1 (5 bases). The CDR3 is 14 amino acids. Germline V lookup: CDR1 WNHNN, CDR2 SYGVQD (reference sequence). V lost 6 bases and J 2 bases, leaving 10 bases between the germline ends. The CDR3 here is CASSVTGNTGELFF. CDR3 DNA sequence: TGCGCCAGCAGCGTAACAGGAAACACCGGGGAGCTGTTTTTT.

V and J are TRBV27 and TRBJ1-3, with D perhaps TRBD1 (6 bases). CDR1 is MNHEY, CDR2 SMNVEV, per germline (reference sequence). The CDR3 totals 16 residues. V lost 5 bases, J lost 3 bases, and 17 bases lay in between. CDR3 residues: CASSPHGGRGGNTIYF. Written as DNA, the CDR3 is TGTGCCAGCAGTCCCCACGGGGGGCGAGGTGGAAACACCATATATTTT.

This chain uses TRBV5-1 with TRBJ2-7, with D possibly matching TRBD1 (6 bases). The CDR3 consists of 15 residues. With 5 bases removed from V and 5 bases from J, the gap between germline ends came to 20 bases. CDR1 is SGHRS, CDR2 YFSETQ, per germline. The CDR3 is CASSPLDRLRDEQYF. The CDR3 region has the DNA TGCGCCAGCAGTCCCCTTGACAGGTTACGCGACGAGCAGTACTTC.

The chain couples TRBV11-3 to TRBJ2-1; 12 bases agree with TRBD2. V lost 5 bases and J lost 5; bases outside the gene matches: 10. CDR1 SGHNT and CDR2 YENEEA come from the germline V gene. The CDR3 is 17 amino acids. Written as DNA, the CDR3 is TGTGCCAGCAGCCAGCGGACTAGCGGGACCCCCCACAATGAGCAGTTCTTC. Translating gives CASSQRTSGTPHNEQFF.

V usage is TRBV6-4 and J usage is TRBJ2-3; D may be TRBD1 (6 bases). CDR1 MRHNA and CDR2 SNTAGT come from the germline V gene. Trimming left V 6 bases short and J 8 bases short, with 12 bases between. The CDR3 has 12 residues. The CDR3 is CASSQRGGTQYF. The CDR3 DNA sequence: TGTGCCAGCAGCCAGCGAGGGGGTACGCAGTATTTT.

The chain employs TRBV6-5 and TRBJ2-7; D might be TRBD2 (6 bases). CDR1 and CDR2 (germline): MNHEY, SVGAGI. The CDR3 sequence is 14 residues long. The V end was cut by 8 bases, the J end by 1 base, with 15 bases between. CDR3 coding DNA: TGTGCCAGCCGCTGGGGCGGGGAGTCCTACGAGCAGTACTTC. Its protein is CASRWGGESYEQYF.

The chain couples TRBV23-1 to TRBJ2-5; TRBD2 might be the D (6 bases). TRBV23-1 is classed as an ORF, of uncertain function. V lost 3 bases and J 5 bases, leaving 19 bases between the germline ends. This CDR3 region has 16 residues. In DNA form, the CDR3 reads TGCGCCAGCAGTCAGCCCGGGACTTATCCATGGGAGACCCAGTACTTC. It yields the protein CASSQPGTYPWETQYF.

This clone showed up just once. This chain connects TRBV4-2 to TRBJ2-1; 7 bases fit TRBD1. The germline V gene encodes CDR1 LGHNA and CDR2 YNFKEQ. The V and J ends lost 1 base and 6 bases, in that order; junction bases with no gene match: 0. The CDR3 has 13 amino acids. As DNA, the CDR3 is TGTGCCAGCAGCCAAGCAGGGGGCAATGAGCAGTTCTTC. Residues: CASSQAGGNEQFF.

The chain recombines TRBV7-2 with TRBJ2-2; either TRBD1 or TRBD2 may supply D (6 bases each). CDR1 and CDR2 (germline): SGHTA, FQGNSA. The CDR3 totals 15 residues. V was shortened by 4 bases and J by 2 bases, with 11 bases between the two germline ends. Here the CDR3 DNA reads TGTGCCAGCAGCTCGAGGGGGGACAACACCGGGGAGCTGTTTTTT. The encoded protein is CASSSRGDNTGELFF.